Listed here are 3 T cell receptor beta chains from one sample, sequenced in a study of cytomegalovirus exposure and HLA in healthy donors. The PCR made use of 60 Vbeta and 13 Jbeta primers. Sequenced by immunoSEQ multiplex PCR; TCRdb stores in-frame clones only, minus some. This sample has approximately 150,000 clones, with roughly 80% found just once. Sequences were obtained from PBMCs. All receptors derive from a man younger than 30 in good health and CMV-seropositive.

A few counts support this clone. This CDR3 is CASSEAGGPQYF. The DNA for the CDR3 is TGTGCCAGCAGTGAAGCGGGAGGGCCGCAGTACTTC. V and J are TRBV6-5 and TRBJ2-7; 10 nucleotides agree with TRBD2. The germline V gene has CDR1 MNHEY and CDR2 SVGAGI. The ends lost 5 bases at V and 9 bases at J; junction bases unmatched: 4. CDR3 length: 12 amino acids.

The chain couples TRBV7-9 to TRBJ2-1; D call uncertain. Germline lookup yields CDR1 SEHNR and CDR2 FQNEAQ (reference sequence). The CDR3 covers 12 residues. V lost 5 bases and J 8 bases, leaving 10 bases between the germline ends. CDR3 region: CASSPPLDEQFF. CDR3 coding DNA: TGTGCCAGCAGCCCCCCCTTAGATGAGCAGTTCTTC.

This rearrangement joins TRBV11-1 to TRBJ2-1; D is possibly TRBD2 (6 bases). The CDR3 totals 15 residues. The V end lost 5 bases, the J end lost 0 bases, and 11 bases lay between the germline ends. Per germline, CDR1 SGHAT and CDR2 FQDESV (reference sequence). The CDR3 DNA sequence: TGTGCCAGCAGCCTCACGGGGGACTCCTACAATGAGCAGTTCTTC. It is translated as CASSLTGDSYNEQFF.